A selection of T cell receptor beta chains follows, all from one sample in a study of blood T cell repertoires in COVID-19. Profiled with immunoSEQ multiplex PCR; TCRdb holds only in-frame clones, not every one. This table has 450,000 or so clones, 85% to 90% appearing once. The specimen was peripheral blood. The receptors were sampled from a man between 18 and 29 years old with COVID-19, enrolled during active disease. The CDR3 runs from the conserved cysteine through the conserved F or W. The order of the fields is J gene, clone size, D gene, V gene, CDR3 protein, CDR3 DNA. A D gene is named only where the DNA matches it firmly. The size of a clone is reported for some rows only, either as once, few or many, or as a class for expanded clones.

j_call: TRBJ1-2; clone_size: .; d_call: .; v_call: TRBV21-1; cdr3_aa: CASSTGVRYGYTF; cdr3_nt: TGTGCCAGCAGTACAGGGGTTCGGTATGGCTACACCTTC
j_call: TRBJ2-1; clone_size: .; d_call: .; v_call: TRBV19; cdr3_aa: CASRSQAFFYNEQFF; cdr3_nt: TGTGCCAGTAGGTCACAGGCTTTTTTTTACAATGAGCAGTTCTTC
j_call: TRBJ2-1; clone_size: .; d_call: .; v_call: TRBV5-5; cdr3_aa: CASSFRGGRNEQFF; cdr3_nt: TGTGCCAGCAGCTTTAGGGGGGGCCGGAATGAGCAGTTCTTC
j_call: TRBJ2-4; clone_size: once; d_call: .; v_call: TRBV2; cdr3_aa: CASSDQQPNIQYF; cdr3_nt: TGTGCCAGCAGTGACCAACAGCCGAACATTCAGTACTTC
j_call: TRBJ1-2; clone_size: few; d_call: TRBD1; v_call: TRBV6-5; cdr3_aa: CASSSGGDGYTF; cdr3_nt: TGTGCCAGCAGCTCAGGGGGCGATGGCTACACCTTC
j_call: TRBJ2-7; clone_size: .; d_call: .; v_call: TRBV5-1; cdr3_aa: CASSVDRGYQQYF; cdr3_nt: TGCGCCAGCAGCGTGGACCGGGGGTACCAGCAGTACTTC
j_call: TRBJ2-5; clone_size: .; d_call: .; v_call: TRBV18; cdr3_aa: CASSLNRERGETQYF; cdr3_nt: TGTGCCAGCTCACTTAACAGGGAACGCGGGGAGACCCAGTACTTC
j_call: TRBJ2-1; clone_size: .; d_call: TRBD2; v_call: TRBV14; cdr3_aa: CASSQYPGLSDNEQFF; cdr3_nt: TGTGCCAGCAGCCAATATCCGGGACTATCGGACAATGAGCAGTTCTTC
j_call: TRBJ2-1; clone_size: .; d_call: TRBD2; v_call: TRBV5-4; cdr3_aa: CAVVGGGPRSSYNEQFF; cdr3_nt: TGTGCCGTGGTTGGGGGAGGGCCCCGGAGCTCCTACAATGAGCAGTTCTTC
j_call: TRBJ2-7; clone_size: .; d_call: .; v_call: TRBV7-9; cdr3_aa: CASSSIDRESYEQYF; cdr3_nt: TGTGCCAGCAGCTCAATCGACCGGGAGTCCTACGAGCAGTACTTC
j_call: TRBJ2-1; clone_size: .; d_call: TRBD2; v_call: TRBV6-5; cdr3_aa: CASSHRRGRGNEQFF; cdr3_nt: TGTGCCAGCAGTCACCGACGCGGGAGGGGCAATGAGCAGTTCTTC
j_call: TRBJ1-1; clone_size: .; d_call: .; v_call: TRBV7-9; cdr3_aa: CASSGRTGGRTEAFF; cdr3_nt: TGTGCCAGCAGCGGACGGACGGGGGGTAGGACTGAAGCTTTCTTT
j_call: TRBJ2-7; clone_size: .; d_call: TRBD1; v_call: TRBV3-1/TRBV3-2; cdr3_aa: CASSQRDSPYEQYF; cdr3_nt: TGTGCCAGCAGCCAAAGGGACAGCCCCTACGAGCAGTACTTC
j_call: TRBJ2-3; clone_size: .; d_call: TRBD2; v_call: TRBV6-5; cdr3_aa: CASSFRTSGTDTQYF; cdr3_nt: TGTGCCAGCAGTTTCCGGACTAGCGGCACAGATACGCAGTATTTT
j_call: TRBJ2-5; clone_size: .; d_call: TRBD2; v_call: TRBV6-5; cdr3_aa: CASGLAEQETQYF; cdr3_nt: TGTGCCAGCGGACTAGCGGAACAAGAGACCCAGTACTTC
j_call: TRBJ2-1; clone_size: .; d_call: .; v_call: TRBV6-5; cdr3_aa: CASRTGTSQFF; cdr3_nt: TGTGCCAGCAGAACCGGGACTTCTCAGTTCTTC
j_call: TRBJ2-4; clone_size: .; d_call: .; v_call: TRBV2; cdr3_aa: CASSASGLAKNIQYF; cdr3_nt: TGTGCCAGCAGTGCCAGCGGGCTAGCCAAAAACATTCAGTACTTC
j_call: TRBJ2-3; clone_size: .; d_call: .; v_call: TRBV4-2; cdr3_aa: CASSQDRLTDTQYF; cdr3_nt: TGTGCCAGCAGCCAAGATAGACTCACAGATACGCAGTATTTT
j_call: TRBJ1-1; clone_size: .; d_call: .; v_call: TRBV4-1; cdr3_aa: CASSQATLNTEAFF; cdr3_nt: TGCGCCAGCAGCCAGGCCACATTGAACACTGAAGCTTTCTTT
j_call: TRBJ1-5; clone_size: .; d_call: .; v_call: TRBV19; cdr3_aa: CASSPRGFDNQPQHF; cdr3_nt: TGTGCCAGTAGCCCCCGGGGGTTTGACAATCAGCCCCAGCATTTT
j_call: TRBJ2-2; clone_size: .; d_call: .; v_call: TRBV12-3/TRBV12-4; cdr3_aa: CASSLASLRELFF; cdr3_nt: TGTGCCAGCAGTTTAGCTAGTCTTCGGGAGCTGTTTTTT
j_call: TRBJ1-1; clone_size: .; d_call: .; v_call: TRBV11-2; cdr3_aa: CASSLDYRNTEAFF; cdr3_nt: TGTGCCAGCAGCTTAGACTACAGGAACACTGAAGCTTTCTTT